The clone carrying this TCR beta chain was detected a few times. Its antigen is unknown. This record belongs to a study of shared clonotypes between healthy human individuals. The donors were all Caucasian adults (living in Nashville, Tennessee). Germline V CDR1 and CDR2: SGHNT, YYREEE (reference sequence). Trimming took 1 base from V and 1 from J, leaving 14 bases between them. CDR3 size: 16 residues. Study-wide results and caveats: Generally, estimated richness proved larger in naive subsets than it did in memory subsets. Represented diversity, genetic and exposure-history alike, was limited by few donors. Around 5.3% of naive CD4 clonotypes were shared across four donors.

TCRdb keeps only in-frame clones here, not all; method: immunoSEQ multiplex PCR. The sample lists roughly 2,500,000 clones, 80% to 95% occurring once. The clonotype comes from a man younger than 30 in good health. Some clones in this sample may be carry-over from other donors' samples. The genes are TRBV5-4 and TRBJ1-1; D not resolved. Sequencing was performed on naive CD4+ T cells from PBMCs. Subset defined: CD45RA+ positively selected. CDR3 DNA sequence: TGTGCCAGCAGCTTGATCACTCCCAGCCCGAACACTGAAGCTTTCTTT. Encoded protein: CASSLITPSPNTEAFF.